Detailed here is one T cell receptor beta chain. Its antigen remains undetermined. Base quality data are lacking; no much larger clone is found one base away. For TCR beta library preparation, roughly 2 micrograms of genomic DNA were extracted from the cryopreserved PBMCs. Longitudinal blood samples from CLL patients on ibrutinib monotherapy were analyzed using high-throughput TCR beta sequencing. The patients were enrolled in a single-center, open-label phase 2 trial of ibrutinib monotherapy. This entry comes from a study of cytotoxic CD8 clonotypes in ibrutinib-treated CLL (dated by TCRdb to about 2021). Some background on the complete study: In this cohort, some 14 patients were treatment-naive and approximately ten were relapsed/refractory, while approximately 18 had unmutated IGHV. Longitudinal samples were obtainable from about 30% of the roughly 86 participants in the trial. Samples averaged around 280,000 productive templates and 80,000 to 100,000 productive rearrangements. Responses were partial in about 25 patients and complete in 2; after median around 72 months follow-up, about 14 stayed in remission and roughly twelve progressed. The response samples were drawn at a median of 12 months into treatment, with a range of roughly 6 to 36 months. Every sample from remission and from progressive disease was obtained while the patients were still on ibrutinib. Cryopreserved peripheral blood mononuclear cells were obtained prior to treatment, at the time of response, and at either disease progression or sustained remission.

Each clonotype received, on average, about 9.7x coverage in deep resolution sequencing performed on a MiSeq, where the target depth lay between 1 in 1 million and 1 in 200,000 T cells. The immunoSEQ hsTCRB Kit was used to generate TCR beta libraries. The study's own analysis went as follows. ImmunoSEQ Data Assistant and ImmunoSEQ Analyzer were used for data analysis, and V, D and J genes were assigned according to IMGT definitions. Clonality was computed as one minus normalized Shannon entropy of productive rearrangement frequencies, ranging from 0 to 1. Only overrepresented clonotypes making up at least 0.05% of the repertoire of each patient were included in the public clonotype analysis. Repertoires from some 13 age-matched healthy donors in immuneACCESS were used as clonality controls. Drawn from immuneACCESS, this table holds only the in-frame rearrangements with V and J called that TCRdb kept. Clones are partly lost; checked studies trace under half to an unresolved V gene and leave the rest unexplained. The V and J calls and clone size come from that table; D and trimming were worked out from the DNA. Within this sample are 300,000 or so clones, with approximately 67% of them counted one time only. The leading ten clones occupy about 6.7% of the sample.

The research as a whole found: An increase in clonality was observed at ibrutinib response, with clonality remaining stable during sustained remission and falling back toward baseline at progression. Baseline clonality exceeded that of age-matched healthy donors and correlated strongly with circulating CD8+ T-cell counts. Public clonotypes were rare and either contracted or stayed stable during treatment, and the rise in clonality at ibrutinib response reflected the expansion of private clonotypes. Lymph node repertoires were not examined, and the timing of sampling was not matched between patients in sustained remission and those whose disease progressed.

Sample: PBMCs, taken after 36 months of ibrutinib treatment. The TCR was taken from a human donor with chronic lymphocytic leukemia.

The DNA reads TGTGCCAGCAGTGAATGGAAAGATACGCAGTATTTT. This encodes CASSEWKDTQYF. Recombination linked TRBV2 to TRBJ2-3, with the D gene not confidently named. The CDR3 has 12 amino acids, counting the end cysteine and phenylalanine. Only the CDR3 part of the read is kept: 36 bases, read in frame from the first base. CDR1 SNHLY and CDR2 FYNNEI are derived from the germline V gene. V is shortened by 2 bases, J by 5 bases, and the region joining them spans 5 bases.